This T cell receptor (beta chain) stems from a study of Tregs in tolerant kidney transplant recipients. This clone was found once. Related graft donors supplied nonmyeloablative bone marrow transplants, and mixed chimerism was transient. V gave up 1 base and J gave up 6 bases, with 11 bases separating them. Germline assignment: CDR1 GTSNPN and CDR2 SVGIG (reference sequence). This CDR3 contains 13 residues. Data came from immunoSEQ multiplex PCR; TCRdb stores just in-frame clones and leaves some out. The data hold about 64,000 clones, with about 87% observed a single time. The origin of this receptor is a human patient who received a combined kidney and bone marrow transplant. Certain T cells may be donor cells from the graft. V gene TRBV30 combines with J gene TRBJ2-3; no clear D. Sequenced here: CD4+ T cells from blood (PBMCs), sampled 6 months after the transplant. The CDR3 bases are TGTGCCTGGAGTGATAGCAATCGGGATACGCAGTATTTT. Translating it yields CAWSDSNRDTQYF. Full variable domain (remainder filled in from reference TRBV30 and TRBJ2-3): SQTIHQWPATLVQPVGSPLSLECTVEGTSNPNLYWYRQAAGRGLQLLFYSVGIGQISSEVPQNLSASRPQDRQFILSSKKLLLSDSGFYLCAWSDSNRDTQYFGPGTRLTVL.